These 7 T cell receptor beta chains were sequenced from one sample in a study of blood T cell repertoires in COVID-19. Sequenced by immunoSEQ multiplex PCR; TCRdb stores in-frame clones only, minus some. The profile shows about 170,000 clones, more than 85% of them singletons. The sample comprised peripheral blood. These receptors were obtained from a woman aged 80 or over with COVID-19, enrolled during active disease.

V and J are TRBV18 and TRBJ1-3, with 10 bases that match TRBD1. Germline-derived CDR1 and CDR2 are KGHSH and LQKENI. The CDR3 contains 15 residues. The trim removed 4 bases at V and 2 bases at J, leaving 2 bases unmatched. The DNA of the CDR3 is TGTGCCAGCTCACGAGGACAGGGGGCTGGAAACACCATATATTTT. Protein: CASSRGQGAGNTIYF.

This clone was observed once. The CDR3 DNA follows: TGTGCCAGCAGTCGCTCCGGTTACGAGCAGTACTTC. Its protein product is CASSRSGYEQYF. This chain uses TRBV6-6 with TRBJ2-7; D remains ambiguous. Per the germline V gene, CDR1 is MNHNY and CDR2 is SVGAGI (reference sequence). Trimming left V 5 bases short and J 4 bases short, with 9 bases between. The length of the CDR3 is 12 residues.

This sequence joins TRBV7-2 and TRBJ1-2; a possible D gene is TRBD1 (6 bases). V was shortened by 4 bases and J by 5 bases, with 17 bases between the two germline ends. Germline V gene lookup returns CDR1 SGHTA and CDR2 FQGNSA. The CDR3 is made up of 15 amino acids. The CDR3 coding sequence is TGTGCCAGCAGCTCATCCATTACAGGGTATTATGGCTACACCTTC. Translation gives CASSSSITGYYGYTF.

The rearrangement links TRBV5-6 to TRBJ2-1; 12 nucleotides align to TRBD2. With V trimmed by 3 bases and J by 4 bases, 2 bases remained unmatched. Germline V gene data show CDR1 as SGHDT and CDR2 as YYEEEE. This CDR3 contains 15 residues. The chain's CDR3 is CASSSLAGGYNEQFF. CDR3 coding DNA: TGTGCCAGCAGCTCGCTAGCGGGAGGGTACAATGAGCAGTTCTTC.

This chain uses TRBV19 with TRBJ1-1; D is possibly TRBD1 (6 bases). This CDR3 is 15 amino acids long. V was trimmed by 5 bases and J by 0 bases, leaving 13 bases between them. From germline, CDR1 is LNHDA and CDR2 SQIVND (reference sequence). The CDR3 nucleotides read TGTGCCAGTAGTCGCAGCGGACAGATGAACACTGAAGCTTTCTTT. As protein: CASSRSGQMNTEAFF.

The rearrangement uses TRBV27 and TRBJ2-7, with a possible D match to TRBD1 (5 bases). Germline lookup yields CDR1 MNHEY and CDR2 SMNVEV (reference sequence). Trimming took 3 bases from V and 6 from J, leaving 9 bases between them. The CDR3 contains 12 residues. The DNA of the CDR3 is TGTGCCAGCAGTTTTAGCCAGGGCGAGCAGTACTTC. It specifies CASSFSQGEQYF.

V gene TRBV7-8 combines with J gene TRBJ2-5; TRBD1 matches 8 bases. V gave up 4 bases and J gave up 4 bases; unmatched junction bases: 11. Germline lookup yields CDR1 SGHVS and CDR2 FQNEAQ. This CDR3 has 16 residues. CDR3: CASSWIAATGAETQYF. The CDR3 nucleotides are TGTGCCAGCAGCTGGATAGCCGCGACAGGGGCAGAGACCCAGTACTTC.